The present entry profiles one T cell receptor beta chain with its context. Its antigen is currently not known. No base qualities exist here, and no much larger clone lies one base off it. TCRbeta CDR3 regions were amplified from genomic DNA using the immunoSEQ Assay, a bias-controlled multiplex PCR. Per the authors' processing: Nucleated cell counts per sample were estimated from amplification of reference gene primers within the assay. To quantify the absolute abundance of each unique TCRbeta CDR3 rearrangement, sequence reads were collapsed and filtered. For each sample, productive Simpson clonality was calculated as the square root of Simpson's diversity index across productive rearrangements. The table comes from immuneACCESS by way of TCRdb, which keeps in-frame sequences with V and J called. Part of the clones is missing from these tables; in studies checked, under half for an unresolved V gene and the rest for unknown reasons. D and trimming come from the DNA, and the V and J calls and clone size come from that table. The sample profile shows over 120,000 clones; roughly 82% of them were found once. The top ten constitute roughly 10% of the sample.

Each collaborating institution followed its own protocols to collect whole blood in K2EDTA tubes. Collaborator samples were shipped for TCRbeta analysis as frozen whole blood, isolated PBMCs, or DNA extracted from either sample type. The entry originates in a study of blood T cell repertoires in COVID-19 (dated by TCRdb to about 2020). Turning to the overall study: Samples from collaborators originated in the United States, Italy and Spain and spanned both the acute and convalescent phases of COVID-19. The material from the prospective study consisted of cDNA or gDNA derived from T cells, B-cell-depleted T cells, or PBMCs. Deeply sampled blood TCRbeta repertoires from subjects exposed to, actively infected with, or recovered from COVID-19 were included in the dataset. A freely available public database, intended as a resource for researchers studying the immune response to SARS-CoV-2, is where the repertoires were released. Samples were obtained from the ongoing ImmuneRACE study (first 160 participants) and from some 1,300 subjects provided by 6 global collaborators. Nearly every sample came with metadata listing a de-identified subject ID, COVID-19 status, age in years and sex. HLA class I and class II types, where available, came from metadata supplied by the sample provider rather than from assay-based typing. The investigation overall reported the following: Clinical and demographic metadata were provided uncurated, with the amount varying by source and participant.

The source of this sequence is a man in his fifties or sixties with active or convalescent COVID-19. The sequencing sample was made of peripheral blood.

Read as DNA, the sequence is TGTGCCAGCAGCTTGGAGCTAGCGGGGGGTAGGGAGCAGTACTTC. Translated, it reads CASSLELAGGREQYF. The V and J genes are TRBV5-4 and TRBJ2-7; 11 bases in between match TRBD2. V trim: 0 bases; J trim: 7 bases; unmatched bases: 6. CDR1 and CDR2, looked up from the germline V gene (reference sequence), are SGHNT and YYREEE. The CDR3 measures 15 amino acids from cysteine to phenylalanine. Only the CDR3 DNA stays, 45 bases, in frame from base 1.